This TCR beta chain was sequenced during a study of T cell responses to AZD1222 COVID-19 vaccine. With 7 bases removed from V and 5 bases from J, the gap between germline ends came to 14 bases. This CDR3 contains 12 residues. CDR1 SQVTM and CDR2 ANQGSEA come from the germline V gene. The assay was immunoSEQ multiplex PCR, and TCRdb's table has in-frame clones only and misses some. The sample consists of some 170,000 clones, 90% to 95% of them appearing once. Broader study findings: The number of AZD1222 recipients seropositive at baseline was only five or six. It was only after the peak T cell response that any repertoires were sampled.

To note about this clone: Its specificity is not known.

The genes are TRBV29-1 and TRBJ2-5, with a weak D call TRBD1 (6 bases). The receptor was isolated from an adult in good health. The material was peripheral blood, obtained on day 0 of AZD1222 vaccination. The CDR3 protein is CSAKQGAETQYF. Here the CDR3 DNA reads TGCAGCGCCAAACAGGGTGCCGAGACCCAGTACTTC.